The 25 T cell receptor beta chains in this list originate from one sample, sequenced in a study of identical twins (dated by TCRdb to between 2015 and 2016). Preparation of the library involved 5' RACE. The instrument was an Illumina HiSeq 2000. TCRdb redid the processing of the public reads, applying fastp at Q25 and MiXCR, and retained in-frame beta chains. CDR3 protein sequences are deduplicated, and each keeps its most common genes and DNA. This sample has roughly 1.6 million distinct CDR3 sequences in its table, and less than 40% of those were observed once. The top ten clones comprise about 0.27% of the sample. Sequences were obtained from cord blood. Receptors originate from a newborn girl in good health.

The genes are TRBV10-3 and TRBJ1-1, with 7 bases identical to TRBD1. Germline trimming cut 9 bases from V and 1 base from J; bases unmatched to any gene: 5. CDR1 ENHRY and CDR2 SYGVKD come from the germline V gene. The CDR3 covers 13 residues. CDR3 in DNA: TGTGCCATTTCGACAGGGTCGAACACTGAAGCTTTCTTT. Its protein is CAISTGSNTEAFF.

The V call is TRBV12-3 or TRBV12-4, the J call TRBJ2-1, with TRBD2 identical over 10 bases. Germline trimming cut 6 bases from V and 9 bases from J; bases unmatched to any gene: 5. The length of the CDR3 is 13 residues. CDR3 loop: CASSPSGSGEQFF. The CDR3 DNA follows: TGTGCCAGCAGCCCTAGCGGGAGTGGTGAGCAGTTCTTC.

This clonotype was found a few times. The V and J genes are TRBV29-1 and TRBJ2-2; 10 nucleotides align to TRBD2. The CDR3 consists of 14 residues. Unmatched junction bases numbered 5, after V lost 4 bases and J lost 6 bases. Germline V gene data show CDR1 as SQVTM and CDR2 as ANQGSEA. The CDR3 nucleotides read TGCAGCGTTGTCGCTAGCGGGGGTGCCGGGGAGCTGTTTTTT. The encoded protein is CSVVASGGAGELFF.

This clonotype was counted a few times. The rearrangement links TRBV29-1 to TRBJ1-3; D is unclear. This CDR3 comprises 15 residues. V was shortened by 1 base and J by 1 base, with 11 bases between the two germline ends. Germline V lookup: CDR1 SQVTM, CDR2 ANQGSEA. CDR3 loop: CSVEVGQASGNTIYF. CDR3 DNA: TGCAGCGTTGAAGTTGGGCAAGCTTCTGGAAACACCATATATTTT.

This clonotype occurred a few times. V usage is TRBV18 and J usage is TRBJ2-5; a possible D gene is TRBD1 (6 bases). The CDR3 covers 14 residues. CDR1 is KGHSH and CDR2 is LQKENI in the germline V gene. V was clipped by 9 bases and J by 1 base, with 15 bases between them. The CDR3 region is CASSTWTAQETQYF. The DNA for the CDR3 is TGTGCCAGTTCGACCTGGACAGCCCAAGAGACCCAGTACTTC.

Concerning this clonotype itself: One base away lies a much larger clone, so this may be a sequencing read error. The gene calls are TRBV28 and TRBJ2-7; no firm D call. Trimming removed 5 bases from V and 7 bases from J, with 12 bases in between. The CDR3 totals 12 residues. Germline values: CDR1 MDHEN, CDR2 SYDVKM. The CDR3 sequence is CASSHRLNEQYF. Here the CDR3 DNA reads TGTGCCAGCAGTCATCGACTTAATGAGCAGTACTTC.

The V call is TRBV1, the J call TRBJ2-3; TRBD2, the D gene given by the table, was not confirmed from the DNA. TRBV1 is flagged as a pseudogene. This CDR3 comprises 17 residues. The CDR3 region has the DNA TGCACCAGCAGCCACCAGCGACTAGACGATCCCACAGATACGCAGTATTTT. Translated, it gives CTSSHQRLDDPTDTQYF.

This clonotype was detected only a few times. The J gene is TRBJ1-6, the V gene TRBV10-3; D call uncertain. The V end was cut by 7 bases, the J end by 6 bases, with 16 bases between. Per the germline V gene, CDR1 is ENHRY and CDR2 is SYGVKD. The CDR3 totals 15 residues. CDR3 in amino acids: CAIKKGVEGNSPLHF. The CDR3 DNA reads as TGTGCCATCAAAAAGGGCGTGGAGGGTAATTCACCCCTCCACTTT.

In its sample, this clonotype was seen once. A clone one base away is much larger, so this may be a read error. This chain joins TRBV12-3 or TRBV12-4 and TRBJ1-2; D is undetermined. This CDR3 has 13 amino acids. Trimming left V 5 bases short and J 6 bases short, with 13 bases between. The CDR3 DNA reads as TGTGCCAGCAGTGCTGCCCCCCTTCATGGCTACACCTTC. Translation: CASSAAPLHGYTF.

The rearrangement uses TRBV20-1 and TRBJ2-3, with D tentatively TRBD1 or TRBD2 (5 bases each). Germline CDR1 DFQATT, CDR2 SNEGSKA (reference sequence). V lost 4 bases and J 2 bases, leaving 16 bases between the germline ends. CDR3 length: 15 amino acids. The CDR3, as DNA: TGCAGTGCTATGGGGGTAGCCGCACTCACAGATACGCAGTATTTT. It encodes CSAMGVAALTDTQYF.

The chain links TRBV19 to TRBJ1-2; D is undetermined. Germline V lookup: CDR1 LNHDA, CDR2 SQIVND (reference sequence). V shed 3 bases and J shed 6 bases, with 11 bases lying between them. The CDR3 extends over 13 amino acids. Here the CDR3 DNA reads TGTGCCAGTAGTATTGGTCGTGGGGATGGCTACACCTTC. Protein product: CASSIGRGDGYTF.

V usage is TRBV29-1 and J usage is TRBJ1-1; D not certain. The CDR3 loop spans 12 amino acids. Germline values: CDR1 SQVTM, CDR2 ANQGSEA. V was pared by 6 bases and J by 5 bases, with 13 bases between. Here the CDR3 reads CSVVPPGTEAFF. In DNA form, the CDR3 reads TGCAGCGTCGTCCCCCCGGGGACTGAAGCTTTCTTT.

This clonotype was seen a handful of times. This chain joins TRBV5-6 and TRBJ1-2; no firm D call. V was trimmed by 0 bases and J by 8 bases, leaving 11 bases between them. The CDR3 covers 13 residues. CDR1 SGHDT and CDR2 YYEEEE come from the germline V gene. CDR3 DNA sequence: TGTGCCAGCAGCTTGGAAGATGTCGGGGGCTACACCTTC. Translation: CASSLEDVGGYTF.

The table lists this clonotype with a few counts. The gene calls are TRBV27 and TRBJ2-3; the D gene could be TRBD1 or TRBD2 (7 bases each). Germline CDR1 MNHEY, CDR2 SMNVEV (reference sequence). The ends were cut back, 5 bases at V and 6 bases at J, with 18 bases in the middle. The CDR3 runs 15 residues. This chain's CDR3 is CASSQQGRAWDTQYF. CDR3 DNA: TGTGCCAGCAGTCAACAGGGGAGGGCTTGGGATACGCAGTATTTT.

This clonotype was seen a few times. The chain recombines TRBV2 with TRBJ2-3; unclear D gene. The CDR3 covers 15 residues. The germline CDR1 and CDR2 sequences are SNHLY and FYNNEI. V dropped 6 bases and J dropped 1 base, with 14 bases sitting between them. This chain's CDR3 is CASRDRRIGTDTQYF. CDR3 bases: TGTGCCAGCAGGGACCGTCGGATCGGCACAGATACGCAGTATTTT. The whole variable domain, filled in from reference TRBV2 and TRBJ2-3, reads EPEVTQTPSHQVTQMGQEVILRCVPISNHLYFYWYRQILGQKVEFLVSFYNNEISEKSEIFDDQFSVERPDGSNFTLKIRSTKLEDSAMYFCASRDRRIGTDTQYFGPGTRLTVL.

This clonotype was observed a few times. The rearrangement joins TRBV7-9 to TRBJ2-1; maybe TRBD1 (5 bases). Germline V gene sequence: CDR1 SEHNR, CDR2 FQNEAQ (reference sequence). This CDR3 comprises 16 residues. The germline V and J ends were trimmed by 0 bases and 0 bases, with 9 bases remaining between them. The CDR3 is CASSLARTHSYNEQFF. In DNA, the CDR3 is TGTGCCAGCAGCTTAGCGCGGACACACTCCTACAATGAGCAGTTCTTC.

The CDR3 region is CASSRTQGYQPQHF. The CDR3 bases are TGCGCCAGCAGCCGTACACAGGGTTATCAGCCCCAGCATTTT. This chain uses TRBV4-1 with TRBJ1-5; weak D call: TRBD1 (6 bases). CDR3 length: 14 residues. Per the germline V gene, CDR1 is MGHRA and CDR2 is YSYEKL. The V and J ends lost 4 bases and 5 bases respectively, with 12 bases between them.

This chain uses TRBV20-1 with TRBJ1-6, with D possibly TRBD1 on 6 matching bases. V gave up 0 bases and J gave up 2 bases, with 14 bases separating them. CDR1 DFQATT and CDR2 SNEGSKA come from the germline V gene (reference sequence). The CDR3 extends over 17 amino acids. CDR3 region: CSARDVRRDTYNSPLHF. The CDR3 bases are TGCAGTGCTAGAGATGTAAGAAGGGACACCTATAATTCACCCCTCCACTTT.

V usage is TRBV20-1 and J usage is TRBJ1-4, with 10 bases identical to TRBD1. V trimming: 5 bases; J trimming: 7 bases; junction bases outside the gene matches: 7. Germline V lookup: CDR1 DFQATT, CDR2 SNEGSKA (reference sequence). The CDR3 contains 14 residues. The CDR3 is CSAARRQGAEKLFF. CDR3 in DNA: TGCAGTGCTGCCCGGAGACAGGGGGCTGAAAAACTGTTTTTT.

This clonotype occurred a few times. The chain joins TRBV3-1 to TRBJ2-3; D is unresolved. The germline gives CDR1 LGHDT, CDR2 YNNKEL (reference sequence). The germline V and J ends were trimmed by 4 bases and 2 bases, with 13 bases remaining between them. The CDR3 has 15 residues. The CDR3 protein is CASSRKDPYTDTQYF. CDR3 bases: TGTGCCAGCAGCCGAAAGGACCCTTACACAGATACGCAGTATTTT.

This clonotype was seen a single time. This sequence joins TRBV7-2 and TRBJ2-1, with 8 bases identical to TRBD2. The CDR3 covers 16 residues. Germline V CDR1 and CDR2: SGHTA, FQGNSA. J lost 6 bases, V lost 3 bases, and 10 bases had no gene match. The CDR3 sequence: CASSFPGLASANEQFF. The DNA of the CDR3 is TGTGCCAGCAGCTTTCCCGGACTAGCTTCAGCCAATGAGCAGTTCTTC.

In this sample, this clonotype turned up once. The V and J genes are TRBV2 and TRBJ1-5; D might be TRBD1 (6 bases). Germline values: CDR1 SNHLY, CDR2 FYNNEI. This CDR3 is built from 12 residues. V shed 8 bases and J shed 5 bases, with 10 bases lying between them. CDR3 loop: CASQRGDQPQHF. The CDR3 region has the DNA TGTGCCAGCCAGAGGGGGGATCAGCCCCAGCATTTT. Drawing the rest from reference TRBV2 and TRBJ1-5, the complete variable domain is EPEVTQTPSHQVTQMGQEVILRCVPISNHLYFYWYRQILGQKVEFLVSFYNNEISEKSEIFDDQFSVERPDGSNFTLKIRSTKLEDSAMYFCASQRGDQPQHFGDGTRLSIL.

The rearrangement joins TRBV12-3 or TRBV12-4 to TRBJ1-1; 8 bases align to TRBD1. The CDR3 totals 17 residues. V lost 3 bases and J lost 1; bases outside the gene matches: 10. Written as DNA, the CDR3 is TGTGCCAGCAGTTTTCCTGGCAGGGGGCTGACGAACACTGAAGCTTTCTTT. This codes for CASSFPGRGLTNTEAFF.

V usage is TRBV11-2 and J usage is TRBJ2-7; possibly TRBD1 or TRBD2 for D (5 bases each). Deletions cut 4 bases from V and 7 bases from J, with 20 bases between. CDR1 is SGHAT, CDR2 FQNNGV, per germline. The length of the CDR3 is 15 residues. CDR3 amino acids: CASSWGPASYNEQYF. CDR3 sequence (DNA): TGTGCCAGCAGCTGGGGACCAGCCTCCTACAATGAGCAGTACTTC.

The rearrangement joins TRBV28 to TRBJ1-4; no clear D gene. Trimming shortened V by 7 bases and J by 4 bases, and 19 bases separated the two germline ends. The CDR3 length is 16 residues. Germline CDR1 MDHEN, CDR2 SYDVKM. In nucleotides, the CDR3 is TGTGCCAGCAAGTTCCCCCCTGGGCAGTTTAATGAAAAACTGTTTTTT. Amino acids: CASKFPPGQFNEKLFF.